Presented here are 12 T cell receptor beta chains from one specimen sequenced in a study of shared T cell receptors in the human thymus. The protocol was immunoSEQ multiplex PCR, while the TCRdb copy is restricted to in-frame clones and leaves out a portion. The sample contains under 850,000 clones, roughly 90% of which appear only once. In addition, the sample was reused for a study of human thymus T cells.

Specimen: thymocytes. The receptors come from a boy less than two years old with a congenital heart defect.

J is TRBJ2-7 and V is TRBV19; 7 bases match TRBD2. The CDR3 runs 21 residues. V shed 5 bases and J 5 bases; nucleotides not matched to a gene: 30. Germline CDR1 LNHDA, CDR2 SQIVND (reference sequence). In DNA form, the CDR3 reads TGTGCCAGTAGTCCACAGAAGGCGTGGGCTTCCCTGGGGGGAGGGCACCACGAGCAGTACTTC. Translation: CASSPQKAWASLGGGHHEQYF.

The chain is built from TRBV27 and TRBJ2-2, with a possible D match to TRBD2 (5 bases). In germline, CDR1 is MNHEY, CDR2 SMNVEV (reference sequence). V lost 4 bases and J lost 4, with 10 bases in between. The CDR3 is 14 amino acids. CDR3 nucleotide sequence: TGTGCCAGCAGTTGCTGTGAGGGCACCGGGGAGCTGTTTTTT. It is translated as CASSCCEGTGELFF.

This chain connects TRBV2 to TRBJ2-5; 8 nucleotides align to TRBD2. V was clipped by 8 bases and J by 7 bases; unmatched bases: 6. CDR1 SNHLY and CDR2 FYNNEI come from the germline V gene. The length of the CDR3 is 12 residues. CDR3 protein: CASSRGGPTQYF. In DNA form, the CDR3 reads TGTGCCAGCTCCCGGGGGGGCCCGACCCAGTACTTC.

CDR3 residues: CASSTTGTLNVLTF. DNA for the CDR3: TGTGCCAGCAGCACCACCGGGACACTCAACGTCCTGACTTTC. The chain is built from TRBV5-4 and TRBJ2-6; D may be TRBD1 (6 bases). The CDR3 runs to 14 residues. CDR1 is SGHNT, CDR2 YYREEE, per germline (reference sequence). The ends were cut back, 4 bases at V and 9 bases at J, with 14 bases in the middle.

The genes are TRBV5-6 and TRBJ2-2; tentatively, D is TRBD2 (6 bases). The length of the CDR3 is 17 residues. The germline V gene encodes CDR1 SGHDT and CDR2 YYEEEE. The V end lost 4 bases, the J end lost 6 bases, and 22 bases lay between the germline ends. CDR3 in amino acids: CASSPQTSLPWSGELFF. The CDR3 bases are TGTGCCAGCAGCCCCCAAACTAGCCTCCCGTGGTCCGGGGAGCTGTTTTTT. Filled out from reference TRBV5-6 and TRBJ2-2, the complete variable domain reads DAGVTQSPTHLIKTRGQQVTLRCSPKSGHDTVSWYQQALGQGPQFIFQYYEEEERQRGNFPDRFSGHQFPNYSSELNVNALLLGDSALYLCASSPQTSLPWSGELFFGEGSRLTVL.

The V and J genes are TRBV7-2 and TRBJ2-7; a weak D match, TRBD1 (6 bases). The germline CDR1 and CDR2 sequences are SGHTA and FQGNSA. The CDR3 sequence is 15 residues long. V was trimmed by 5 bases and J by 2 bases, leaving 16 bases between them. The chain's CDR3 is CASSTRTAPTYEQYF. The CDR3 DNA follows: TGTGCCAGCAGCACCCGGACAGCCCCCACCTACGAGCAGTACTTC.

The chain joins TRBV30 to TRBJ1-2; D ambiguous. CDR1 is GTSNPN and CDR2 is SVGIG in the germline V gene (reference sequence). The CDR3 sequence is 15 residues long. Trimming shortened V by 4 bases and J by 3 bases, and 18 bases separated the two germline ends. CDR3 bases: TGTGCCTGGAAAGAGTCTCGCGGGAAGGACTATGGCTACACCTTC. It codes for CAWKESRGKDYGYTF. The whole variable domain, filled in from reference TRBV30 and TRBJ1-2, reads SQTIHQWPATLVQPVGSPLSLECTVEGTSNPNLYWYRQAAGRGLQLLFYSVGIGQISSEVPQNLSASRPQDRQFILSSKKLLLSDSGFYLCAWKESRGKDYGYTFGSGTRLTVV.

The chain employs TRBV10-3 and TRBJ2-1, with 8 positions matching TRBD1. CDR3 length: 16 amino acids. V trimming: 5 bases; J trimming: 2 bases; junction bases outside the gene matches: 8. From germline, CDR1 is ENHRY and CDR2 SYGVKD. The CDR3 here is CAISYSGTGAYNEQFF. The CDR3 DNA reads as TGTGCCATCAGTTACTCCGGGACAGGAGCCTACAATGAGCAGTTCTTC.

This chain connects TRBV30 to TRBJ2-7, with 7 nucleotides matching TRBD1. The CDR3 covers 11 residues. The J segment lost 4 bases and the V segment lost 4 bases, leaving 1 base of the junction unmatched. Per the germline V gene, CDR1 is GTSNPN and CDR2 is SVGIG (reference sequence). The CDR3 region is CAWIQGYEQYF. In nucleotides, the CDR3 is TGTGCCTGGATACAGGGGTACGAGCAGTACTTC.

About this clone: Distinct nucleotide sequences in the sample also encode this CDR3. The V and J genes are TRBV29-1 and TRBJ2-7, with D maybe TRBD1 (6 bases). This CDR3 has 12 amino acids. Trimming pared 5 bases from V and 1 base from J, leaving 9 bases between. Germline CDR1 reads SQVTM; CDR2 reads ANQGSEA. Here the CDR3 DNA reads TGCAGCGTTTTGGACAGATCCTACGAGCAGTACTTC. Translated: CSVLDRSYEQYF.

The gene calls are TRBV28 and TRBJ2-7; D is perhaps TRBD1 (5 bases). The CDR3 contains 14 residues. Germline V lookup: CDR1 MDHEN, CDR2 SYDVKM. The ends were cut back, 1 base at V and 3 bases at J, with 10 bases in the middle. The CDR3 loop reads CASSLFRGNYEQYF. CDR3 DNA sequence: TGTGCCAGCAGTTTATTTAGGGGTAACTACGAGCAGTACTTC.

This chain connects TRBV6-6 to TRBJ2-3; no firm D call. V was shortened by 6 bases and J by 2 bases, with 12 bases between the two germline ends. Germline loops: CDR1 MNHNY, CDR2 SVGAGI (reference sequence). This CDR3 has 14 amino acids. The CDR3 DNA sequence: TGTGCCAGCAGCCTTCTGAGCCCCACAGATACGCAGTATTTT. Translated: CASSLLSPTDTQYF.